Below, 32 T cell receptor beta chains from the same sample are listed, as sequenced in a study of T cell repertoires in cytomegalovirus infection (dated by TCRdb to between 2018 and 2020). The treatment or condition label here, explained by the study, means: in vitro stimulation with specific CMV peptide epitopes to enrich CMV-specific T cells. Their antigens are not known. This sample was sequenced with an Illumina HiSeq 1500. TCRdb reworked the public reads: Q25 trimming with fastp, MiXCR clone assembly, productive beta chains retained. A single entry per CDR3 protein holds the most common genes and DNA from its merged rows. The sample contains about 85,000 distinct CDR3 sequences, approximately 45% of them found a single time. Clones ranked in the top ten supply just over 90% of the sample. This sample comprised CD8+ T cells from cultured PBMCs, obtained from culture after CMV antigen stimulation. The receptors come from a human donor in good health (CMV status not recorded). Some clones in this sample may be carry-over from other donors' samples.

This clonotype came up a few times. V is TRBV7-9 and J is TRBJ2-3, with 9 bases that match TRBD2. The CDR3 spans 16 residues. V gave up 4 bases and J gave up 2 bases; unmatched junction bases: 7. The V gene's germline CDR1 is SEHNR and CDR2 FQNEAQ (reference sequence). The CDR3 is CASSSKASGDTDTQYF. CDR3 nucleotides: TGTGCCAGCAGCTCAAAGGCTAGCGGGGACACAGATACGCAGTATTTT.

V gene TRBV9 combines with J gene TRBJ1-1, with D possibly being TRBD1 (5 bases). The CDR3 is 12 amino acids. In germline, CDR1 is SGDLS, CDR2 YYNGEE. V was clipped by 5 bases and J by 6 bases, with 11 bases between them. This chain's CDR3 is CASRGRGAEAFF. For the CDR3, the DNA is TGTGCCAGCAGAGGTAGGGGAGCTGAAGCTTTCTTT.

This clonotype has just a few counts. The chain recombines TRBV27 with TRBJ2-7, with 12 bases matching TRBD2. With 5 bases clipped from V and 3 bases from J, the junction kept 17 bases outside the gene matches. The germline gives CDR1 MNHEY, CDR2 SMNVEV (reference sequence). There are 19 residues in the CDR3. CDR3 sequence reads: CASSVLRTSGNRRIYEQYF. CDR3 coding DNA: TGTGCCAGCAGTGTCCTTCGGACTAGCGGGAACCGCCGCATCTACGAGCAGTACTTC.

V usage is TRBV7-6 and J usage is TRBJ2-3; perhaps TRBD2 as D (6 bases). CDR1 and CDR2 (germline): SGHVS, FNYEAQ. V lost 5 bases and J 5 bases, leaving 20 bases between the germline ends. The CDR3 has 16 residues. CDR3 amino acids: CASSHLRGGDRDTQYF. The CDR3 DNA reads TGTGCCAGCAGCCATTTGAGAGGAGGGGACCGAGATACGCAGTATTTT.

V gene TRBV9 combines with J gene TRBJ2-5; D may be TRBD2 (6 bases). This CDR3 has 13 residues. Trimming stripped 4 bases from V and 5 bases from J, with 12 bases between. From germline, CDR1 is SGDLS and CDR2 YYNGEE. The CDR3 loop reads CASSPGGKETQYF. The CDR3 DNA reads TGTGCCAGCAGCCCCGGGGGAAAGGAGACCCAGTACTTC.

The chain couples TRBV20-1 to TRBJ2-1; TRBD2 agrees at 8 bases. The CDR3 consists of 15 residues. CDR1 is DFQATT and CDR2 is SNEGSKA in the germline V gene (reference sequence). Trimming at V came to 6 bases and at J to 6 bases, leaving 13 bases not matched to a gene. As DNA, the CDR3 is TGCAGTGCGCCGCTGGCCAGCGGGAGTCCCAATGAGCAGTTCTTC. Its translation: CSAPLASGSPNEQFF.

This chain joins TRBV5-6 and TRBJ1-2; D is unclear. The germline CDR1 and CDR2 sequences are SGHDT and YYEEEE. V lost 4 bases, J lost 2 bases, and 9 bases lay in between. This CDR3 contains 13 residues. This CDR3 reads CASSPRRNYGYTF. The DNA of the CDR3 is TGTGCCAGCAGCCCGAGGAGGAACTATGGCTACACCTTC.

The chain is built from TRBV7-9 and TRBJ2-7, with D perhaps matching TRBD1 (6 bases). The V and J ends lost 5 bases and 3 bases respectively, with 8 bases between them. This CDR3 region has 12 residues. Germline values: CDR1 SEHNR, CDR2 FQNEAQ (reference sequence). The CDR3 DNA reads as TGTGCCAGCAGCACAGGGATCTACGAGCAGTACTTC. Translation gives CASSTGIYEQYF.

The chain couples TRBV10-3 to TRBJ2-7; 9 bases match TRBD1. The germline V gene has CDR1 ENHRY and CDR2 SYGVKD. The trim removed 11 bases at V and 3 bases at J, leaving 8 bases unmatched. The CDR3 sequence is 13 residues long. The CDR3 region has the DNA TGTGCCGCCTCCGGGACAGGGCACTACGAGCAGTACTTC. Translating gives CAASGTGHYEQYF.

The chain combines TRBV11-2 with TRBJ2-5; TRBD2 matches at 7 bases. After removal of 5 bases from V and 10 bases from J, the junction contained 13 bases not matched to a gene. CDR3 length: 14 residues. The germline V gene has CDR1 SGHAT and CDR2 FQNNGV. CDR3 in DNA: TGTGCCAGCAGCCTACGGGCCTCCGGGGGGATCCAGTACTTC. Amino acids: CASSLRASGGIQYF. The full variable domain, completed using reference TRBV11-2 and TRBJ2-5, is EAGVAQSPRYKIIEKRQSVAFWCNPISGHATLYWYQQILGQGPKLLIQFQNNGVVDDSQLPKDRFSAERLKGVDSTLKIQPAKLEDSAVYLCASSLRASGGIQYFGPGTRLLVL.

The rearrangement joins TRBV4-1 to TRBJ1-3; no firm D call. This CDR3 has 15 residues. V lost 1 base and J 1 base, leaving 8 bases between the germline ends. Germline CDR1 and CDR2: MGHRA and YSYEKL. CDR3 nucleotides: TGCGCCAGCAGCCAAGGGTACCCGTCTGGAAACACCATATATTTT. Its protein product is CASSQGYPSGNTIYF.

The DNA of the CDR3 is TGTGCCAGCAGTTTCGCGCGGTACGAGCAGTACTTC. Amino acids: CASSFARYEQYF. The chain recombines TRBV28 with TRBJ2-7, with D unclear. CDR3 length equals 12 residues. Trimming removed 3 bases from V and 4 bases from J, with 7 bases in between. Germline CDR1 MDHEN, CDR2 SYDVKM.

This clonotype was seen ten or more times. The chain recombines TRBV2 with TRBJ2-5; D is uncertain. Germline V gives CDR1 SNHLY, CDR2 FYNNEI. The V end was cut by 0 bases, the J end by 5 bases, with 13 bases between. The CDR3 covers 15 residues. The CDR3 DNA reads TGTGCCAGCAGTGAAGCTCGAGCCTCGTGGGAGACCCAGTACTTC. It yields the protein CASSEARASWETQYF.

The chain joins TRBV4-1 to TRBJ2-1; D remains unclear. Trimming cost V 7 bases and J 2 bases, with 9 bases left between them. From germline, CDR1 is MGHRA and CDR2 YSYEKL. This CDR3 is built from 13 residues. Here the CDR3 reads CASKDAAYNEQFF. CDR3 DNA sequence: TGCGCCAGCAAGGACGCTGCCTACAATGAGCAGTTCTTC.

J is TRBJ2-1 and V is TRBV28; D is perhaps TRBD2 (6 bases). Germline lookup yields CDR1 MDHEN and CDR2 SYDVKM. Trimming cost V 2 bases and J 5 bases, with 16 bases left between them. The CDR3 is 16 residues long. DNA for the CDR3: TGTGCCAGCAGTTTAGATGCAGGGACTCTCAACAATGAGCAGTTCTTC. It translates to CASSLDAGTLNNEQFF.

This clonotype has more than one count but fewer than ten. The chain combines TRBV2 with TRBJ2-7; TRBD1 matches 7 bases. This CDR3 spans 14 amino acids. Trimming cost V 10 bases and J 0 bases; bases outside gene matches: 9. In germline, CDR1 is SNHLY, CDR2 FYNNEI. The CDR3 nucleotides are TGTGCCATCCTGGACAGGCTGAGCTCCTACGAGCAGTACTTC. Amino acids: CAILDRLSSYEQYF.

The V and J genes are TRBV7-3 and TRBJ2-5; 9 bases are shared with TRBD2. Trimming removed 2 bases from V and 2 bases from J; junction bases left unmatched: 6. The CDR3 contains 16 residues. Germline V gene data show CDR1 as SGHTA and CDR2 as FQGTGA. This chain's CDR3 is CASSLYGGGVQETQYF. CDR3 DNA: TGTGCCAGCAGCTTATACGGCGGGGGGGTTCAAGAGACCCAGTACTTC.

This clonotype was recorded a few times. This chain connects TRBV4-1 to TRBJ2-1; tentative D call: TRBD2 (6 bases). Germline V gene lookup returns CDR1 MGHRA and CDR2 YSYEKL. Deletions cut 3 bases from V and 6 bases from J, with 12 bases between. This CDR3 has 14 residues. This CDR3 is CASSHRGGVNEQFF. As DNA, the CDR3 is TGCGCCAGCAGCCACAGAGGAGGGGTCAATGAGCAGTTCTTC.

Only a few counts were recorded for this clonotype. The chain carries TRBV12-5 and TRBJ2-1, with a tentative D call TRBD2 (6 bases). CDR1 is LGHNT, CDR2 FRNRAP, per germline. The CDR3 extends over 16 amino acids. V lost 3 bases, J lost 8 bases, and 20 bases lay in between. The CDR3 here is CASGFHLPGRDHEQFF. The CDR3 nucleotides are TGTGCTAGTGGTTTTCACCTACCCGGGCGGGACCATGAGCAGTTCTTC.

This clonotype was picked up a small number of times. CDR3 region: CSARDGQGVGDEQFF. Here the CDR3 DNA reads TGCAGTGCTAGAGACGGACAGGGGGTGGGCGATGAGCAGTTCTTC. The rearrangement uses TRBV20-1 and TRBJ2-1, with 10 bases identical to TRBD1. The V gene's germline CDR1 is DFQATT and CDR2 SNEGSKA (reference sequence). CDR3 length: 15 residues. J was trimmed by 8 bases and V by 0 bases; bases with no gene match: 7.

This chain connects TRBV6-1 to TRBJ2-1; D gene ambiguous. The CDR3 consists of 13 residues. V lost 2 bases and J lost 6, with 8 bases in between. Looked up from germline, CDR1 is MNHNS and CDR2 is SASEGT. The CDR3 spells CASSEWTGNEQFF. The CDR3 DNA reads TGTGCCAGCAGTGAATGGACGGGCAATGAGCAGTTCTTC.

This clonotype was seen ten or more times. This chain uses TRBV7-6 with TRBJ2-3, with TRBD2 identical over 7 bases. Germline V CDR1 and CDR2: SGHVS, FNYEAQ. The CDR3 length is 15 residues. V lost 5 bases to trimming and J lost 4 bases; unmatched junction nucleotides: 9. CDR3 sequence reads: CASSPLAGNSDTQYF. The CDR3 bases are TGTGCCAGCAGCCCTTTAGCGGGTAATTCAGATACGCAGTATTTT.

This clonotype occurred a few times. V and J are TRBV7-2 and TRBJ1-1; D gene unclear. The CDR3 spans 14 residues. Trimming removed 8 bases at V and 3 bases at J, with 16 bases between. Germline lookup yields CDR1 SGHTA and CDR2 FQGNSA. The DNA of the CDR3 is TGTGCCAGCTTATTAAGGTCGAGCCACACTGAAGCTTTCTTT. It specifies CASLLRSSHTEAFF.

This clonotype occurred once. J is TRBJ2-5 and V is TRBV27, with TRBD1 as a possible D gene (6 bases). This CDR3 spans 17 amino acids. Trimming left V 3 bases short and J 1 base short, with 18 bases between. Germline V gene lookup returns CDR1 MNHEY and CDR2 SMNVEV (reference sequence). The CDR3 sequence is CASSFRGRSMGQETQYF. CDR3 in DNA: TGTGCCAGCAGTTTCAGGGGACGGAGCATGGGCCAAGAGACCCAGTACTTC.

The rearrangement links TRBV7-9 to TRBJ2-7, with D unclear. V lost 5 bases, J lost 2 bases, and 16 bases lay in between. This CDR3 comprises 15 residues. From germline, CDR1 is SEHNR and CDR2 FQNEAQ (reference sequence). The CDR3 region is CASSRETPNTYEQYF. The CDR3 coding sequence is TGTGCCAGCAGCAGAGAGACACCTAATACCTACGAGCAGTACTTC.

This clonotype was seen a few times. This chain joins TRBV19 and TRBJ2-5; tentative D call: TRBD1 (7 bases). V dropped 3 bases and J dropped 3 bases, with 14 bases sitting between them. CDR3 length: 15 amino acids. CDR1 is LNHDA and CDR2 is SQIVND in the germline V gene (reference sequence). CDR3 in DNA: TGTGCCAGTAGTATTAGGAGGGGGCGTGAAGAGACCCAGTACTTC. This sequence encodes CASSIRRGREETQYF.

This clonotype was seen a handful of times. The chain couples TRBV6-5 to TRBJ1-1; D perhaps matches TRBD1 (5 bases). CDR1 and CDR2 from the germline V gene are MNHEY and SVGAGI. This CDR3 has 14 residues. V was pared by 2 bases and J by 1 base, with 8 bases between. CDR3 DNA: TGTGCCAGCAGTTACGTCGGGGGGAACACTGAAGCTTTCTTT. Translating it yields CASSYVGGNTEAFF.

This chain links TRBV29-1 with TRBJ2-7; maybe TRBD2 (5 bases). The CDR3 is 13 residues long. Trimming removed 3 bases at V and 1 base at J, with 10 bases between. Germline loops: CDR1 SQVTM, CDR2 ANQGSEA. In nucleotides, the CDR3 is TGCAGCGTTGAGGGTCGGGGATCCTACGAGCAGTACTTC. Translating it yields CSVEGRGSYEQYF.

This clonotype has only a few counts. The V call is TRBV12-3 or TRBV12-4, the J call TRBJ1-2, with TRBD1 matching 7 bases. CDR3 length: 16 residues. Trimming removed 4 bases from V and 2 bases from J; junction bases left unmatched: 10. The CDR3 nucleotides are TGTGCCAGCAGTTCGTCCGGGACAGACCTAAACTATGGCTACACCTTC. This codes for CASSSSGTDLNYGYTF.

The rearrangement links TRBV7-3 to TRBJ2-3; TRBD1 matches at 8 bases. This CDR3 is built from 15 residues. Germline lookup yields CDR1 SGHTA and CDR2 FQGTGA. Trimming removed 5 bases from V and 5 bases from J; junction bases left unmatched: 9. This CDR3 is CASSGQGSGGDTQYF. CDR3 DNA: TGTGCCAGCAGCGGACAGGGATCTGGGGGAGATACGCAGTATTTT. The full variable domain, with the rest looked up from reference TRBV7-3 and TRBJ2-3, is GAGVSQTPSNKVTEKGKYVELRCDPISGHTALYWYRQSLGQGPEFLIYFQGTGAADDSGLPNDRFFAVRPEGSVSTLKIQRTERGDSAVYLCASSGQGSGGDTQYFGPGTRLTVL.

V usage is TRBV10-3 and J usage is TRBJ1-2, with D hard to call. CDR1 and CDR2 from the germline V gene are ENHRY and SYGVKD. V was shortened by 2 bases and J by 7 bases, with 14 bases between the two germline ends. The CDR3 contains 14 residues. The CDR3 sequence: CAISEILGQAGYTF. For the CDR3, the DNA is TGTGCCATCAGTGAGATCTTAGGGCAGGCTGGCTACACCTTC.

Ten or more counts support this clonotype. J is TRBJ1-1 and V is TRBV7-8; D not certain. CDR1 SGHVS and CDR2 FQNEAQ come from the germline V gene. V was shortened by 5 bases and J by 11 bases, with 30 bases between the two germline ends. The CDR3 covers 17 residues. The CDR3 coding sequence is TGTGCCAGCAGCCCCCCGTTCGGTGAAGGGCCCGGAATGTCTGCTTTCTTT. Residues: CASSPPFGEGPGMSAFF.